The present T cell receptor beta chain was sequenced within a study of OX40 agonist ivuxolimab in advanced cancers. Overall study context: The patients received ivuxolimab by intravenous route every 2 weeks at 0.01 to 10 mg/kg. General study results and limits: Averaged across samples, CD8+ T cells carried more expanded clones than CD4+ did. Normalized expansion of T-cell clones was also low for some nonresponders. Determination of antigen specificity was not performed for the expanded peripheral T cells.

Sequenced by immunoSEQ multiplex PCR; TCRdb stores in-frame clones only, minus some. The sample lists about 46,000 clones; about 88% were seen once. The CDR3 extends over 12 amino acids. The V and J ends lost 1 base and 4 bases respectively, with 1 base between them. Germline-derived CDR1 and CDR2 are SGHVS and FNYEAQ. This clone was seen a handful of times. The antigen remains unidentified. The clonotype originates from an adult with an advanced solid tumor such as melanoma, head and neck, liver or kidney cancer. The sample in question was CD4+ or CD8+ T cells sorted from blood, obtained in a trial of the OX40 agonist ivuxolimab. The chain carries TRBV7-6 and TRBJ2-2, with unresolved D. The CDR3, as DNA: TGTGCCAGCAGCTTAGTCACCGGGGAGCTGTTTTTT. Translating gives CASSLVTGELFF.